This entry lists 19 T cell receptor beta chains sequenced from one sample in a study of cytomegalovirus exposure and HLA in healthy donors (dated by TCRdb to the late 2010s). The library came from the immunoSEQ multiplex PCR assay. For the multiplex PCR, a mixture combining 60 forward primers for TCR Vbeta segments and 13 reverse primers for TCR Jbeta segments was used. TCRdb took over this immuneACCESS table, retaining in-frame rearrangements with V and J assigned. Such tables are incomplete; in checked studies, under half of the missing clones stem from an unresolved V gene, and the remainder is unexplained. A total of about 200,000 clones appear in this sample, roughly 85% of them only once. The ten largest clones capture around 4.8% of the sample. Sequenced: PBMCs. The receptors derive from a woman aged 25 to 39 in good health and CMV-seropositive.

The V and J genes are TRBV2 and TRBJ2-1; TRBD2 agrees at 11 bases. CDR1 SNHLY and CDR2 FYNNEI come from the germline V gene. Germline trimming cut 5 bases from V and 15 bases from J; bases unmatched to any gene: 9. CDR3 length: 13 amino acids. CDR3 sequence: CASSPALAGGGFF. CDR3 in DNA: TGTGCCAGCAGTCCAGCCCTAGCGGGAGGAGGGTTCTTC.

In this sample, this clone turned up a few times. The chain combines TRBV18 with TRBJ1-1; D call uncertain. The CDR3 runs 12 residues. Germline loops: CDR1 KGHSH, CDR2 LQKENI. Trimming removed 3 bases at V and 8 bases at J, with 10 bases between. CDR3 bases: TGTGCCAGCTCACCCTCTAGGGAGGAAGCTTTCTTT. Its protein is CASSPSREEAFF.

The rearrangement uses TRBV10-3 and TRBJ1-4; possible D gene TRBD1, 6 bases. The germline gives CDR1 ENHRY, CDR2 SYGVKD. This CDR3 is 19 amino acids long. Trimming cost V 11 bases and J 2 bases, with 30 bases left between them. DNA of the CDR3: TGTGCCTCCGTTCCTCCTATCAGGGGTCCCAGTAGGACTAATGAAAAACTGTTTTTT. The encoded protein is CASVPPIRGPSRTNEKLFF.

This clone came up a few times. This chain joins TRBV27 and TRBJ1-4; no definite D call. Trimming removed 6 bases at V and 7 bases at J, with 18 bases between. The CDR3 consists of 15 residues. CDR1 is MNHEY, CDR2 SMNVEV, per germline (reference sequence). CDR3 DNA sequence: TGTGCCAGCAGACGCCGGAGGGCGGATGGTGAAAAACTGTTTTTT. This gives the protein CASRRRRADGEKLFF. The complete variable domain, with remaining parts taken from reference TRBV27 and TRBJ1-4, reads EAQVTQNPRYLITVTGKKLTVTCSQNMNHEYMSWYRQDPGLGLRQIYYSMNVEVTDKGDVPEGYKVSRKEKRNFPLILESPSPNQTSLYFCASRRRRADGEKLFFGSGTQLSVL.

The DNA for the CDR3 is TGTGCCAGCAGCTTGGTTTCAGGTACAGATACGCAGTATTTT. This gives the protein CASSLVSGTDTQYF. The chain recombines TRBV5-6 with TRBJ2-3; D unresolved. With 0 bases removed from V and 3 bases from J, the gap between germline ends came to 8 bases. Germline V gives CDR1 SGHDT, CDR2 YYEEEE. CDR3 length: 14 residues.

The chain recombines TRBV5-1 with TRBJ2-7, with D perhaps matching TRBD2 (7 bases). The length of the CDR3 is 14 residues. Trimming cost V 5 bases and J 5 bases, with 17 bases left between them. The germline gives CDR1 SGHRS, CDR2 YFSETQ. Here the CDR3 reads CASSYSGGYDEQYF. The CDR3 region has the DNA TGCGCCAGCAGTTACTCGGGGGGCTACGACGAGCAGTACTTC.

The chain is built from TRBV30 and TRBJ2-3; 13 nucleotides agree with TRBD2. This CDR3 spans 16 amino acids. Trimming at V came to 1 base and at J to 1 base, leaving 2 bases not matched to a gene. Germline loops: CDR1 GTSNPN, CDR2 SVGIG (reference sequence). CDR3 coding DNA: TGTGCCTGGAGTGCCGGACTAGCGGGAGGCACAGATACGCAGTATTTT. Translated, it gives CAWSAGLAGGTDTQYF.

This rearrangement joins TRBV11-2 to TRBJ2-7; TRBD2 agrees at 10 bases. The length of the CDR3 is 19 residues. The V gene end was trimmed by 5 bases and the J gene end by 2 bases; junction bases not matched to a gene: 18. Germline lookup yields CDR1 SGHAT and CDR2 FQNNGV. The CDR3 DNA sequence: TGTGCCAGCAGCCCATACCCGACTAGCGGGCGGAGAGCTCCCTACGAGCAGTACTTC. Protein product: CASSPYPTSGRRAPYEQYF.

This chain uses TRBV5-1 with TRBJ1-2; D gene unclear. V was trimmed by 0 bases and J by 2 bases, leaving 11 bases between them. The CDR3 sequence is 15 residues long. Germline-derived CDR1 and CDR2 are SGHRS and YFSETQ. CDR3 sequence: CASSLDWAANYGYTF. DNA for the CDR3: TGCGCCAGCAGCTTGGATTGGGCAGCCAACTATGGCTACACCTTC.

The chain is built from TRBV14 and TRBJ1-4; 7 nucleotides line up with TRBD1. V lost 3 bases and J lost 7; bases outside the gene matches: 8. Germline V gene data show CDR1 as SGHDN and CDR2 as FVKESK. The CDR3 has 15 amino acids. This CDR3 reads CASSQLDRESEKLFF. For the CDR3, the DNA is TGTGCCAGCAGCCAGCTTGACAGGGAATCTGAAAAACTGTTTTTT.

V and J are TRBV9 and TRBJ2-1, with D possibly matching TRBD2 (6 bases). With 0 bases removed from V and 0 bases from J, the gap between germline ends came to 13 bases. Germline CDR1 SGDLS, CDR2 YYNGEE. This CDR3 contains 17 residues. CDR3 sequence reads: CASSVEEAGPSYNEQFF. CDR3 in DNA: TGTGCCAGCAGCGTAGAGGAAGCGGGCCCCTCCTACAATGAGCAGTTCTTC.

This clone was counted once. J is TRBJ1-1 and V is TRBV25-1; D remains ambiguous. The CDR3 extends over 15 amino acids. The germline V gene has CDR1 MGHDK and CDR2 SYGVNS. The V end was cut by 1 base, the J end by 0 bases, with 9 bases between. CDR3 sequence (DNA): TGTGCCAGCAGTGAATCATCAGGCATGAACACTGAAGCTTTCTTT. Translating gives CASSESSGMNTEAFF.

This chain joins TRBV11-2 and TRBJ2-7; D might be TRBD2 (6 bases). The CDR3 is 16 residues long. Trimming cost V 5 bases and J 0 bases, with 17 bases left between them. Germline assignment: CDR1 SGHAT and CDR2 FQNNGV. The CDR3 is CASSSHLGLTSYEQYF. The CDR3 nucleotides read TGTGCCAGCAGCAGCCACTTGGGACTGACCTCCTACGAGCAGTACTTC.

V is TRBV7-2 and J is TRBJ2-4; 7 bases map to TRBD2. The CDR3 is 16 residues long. In germline, CDR1 is SGHTA, CDR2 FQGNSA. The trim removed 1 base at V and 3 bases at J, leaving 6 bases unmatched. The CDR3 nucleotides read TGTGCCAGCAGCTTAGAAGCGGGGTTGGTCAAAAACATTCAGTACTTC. It translates to CASSLEAGLVKNIQYF.

This clone has a handful of counts. This chain links TRBV7-2 with TRBJ2-2; a weak D match, TRBD2 (5 bases). Germline values: CDR1 SGHTA, CDR2 FQGNSA. V dropped 6 bases and J dropped 0 bases, with 11 bases sitting between them. The CDR3 is made up of 15 amino acids. CDR3 loop: CASSLTGTNTGELFF. As DNA, the CDR3 is TGTGCCAGCAGTCTAACCGGGACGAACACCGGGGAGCTGTTTTTT.

The rearrangement joins TRBV9 to TRBJ2-2; weak D call: TRBD2 (6 bases). V was shortened by 6 bases and J by 6 bases, with 15 bases between the two germline ends. From germline, CDR1 is SGDLS and CDR2 YYNGEE. This CDR3 has 14 residues. The DNA for the CDR3 is TGTGCCAGCACGCACGGCGGGAATGCCGGGGAGCTGTTTTTT. Amino acids: CASTHGGNAGELFF.

The V call is TRBV12-2, the J call TRBJ1-2; the table calls TRBD1, which could not be checked here. TRBV12-2 is noted as a pseudogene. CDR3 length equals 16 residues. The CDR3 nucleotides read TGTGCAAGTCGCTCCGAAAACAGGGGGCTTAACTATGGCTACACCTTC. Protein: CASRSENRGLNYGYTF.

As DNA, the CDR3 is TGCAGCGTTGAGACAGGTGGGCGATACGAGCAGTACTTC. Translating gives CSVETGGRYEQYF. The chain combines TRBV29-1 with TRBJ2-7; weak D call: TRBD1 (6 bases). V lost 3 bases and J lost 4, with 13 bases in between. This CDR3 is built from 13 residues. CDR1 and CDR2 (germline): SQVTM, ANQGSEA.

The chain recombines TRBV5-4 with TRBJ1-1; the D is unclear. The CDR3 runs to 14 residues. The germline gives CDR1 SGHNT, CDR2 YYREEE (reference sequence). Trimming took off 5 bases at V and 7 bases at J, with 18 bases between the two ends. CDR3 amino acids: CASSYGPGSDEAFF. For the CDR3, the DNA is TGTGCCAGCAGTTATGGACCTGGGAGTGATGAAGCTTTCTTT.